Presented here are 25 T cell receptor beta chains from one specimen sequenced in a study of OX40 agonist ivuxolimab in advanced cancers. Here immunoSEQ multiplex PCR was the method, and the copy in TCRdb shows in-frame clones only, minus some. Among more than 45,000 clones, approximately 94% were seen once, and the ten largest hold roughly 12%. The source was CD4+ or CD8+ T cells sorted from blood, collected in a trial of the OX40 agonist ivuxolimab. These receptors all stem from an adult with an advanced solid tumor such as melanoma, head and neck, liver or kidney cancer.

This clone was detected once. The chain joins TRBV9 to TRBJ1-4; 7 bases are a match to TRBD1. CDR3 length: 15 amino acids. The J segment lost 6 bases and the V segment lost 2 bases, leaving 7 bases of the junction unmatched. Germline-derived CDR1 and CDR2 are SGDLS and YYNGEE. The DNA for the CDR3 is TGTGCCAGCAGCGTCGAGGGGGCCTCGTATGAAAAACTGTTTTTT. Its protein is CASSVEGASYEKLFF.

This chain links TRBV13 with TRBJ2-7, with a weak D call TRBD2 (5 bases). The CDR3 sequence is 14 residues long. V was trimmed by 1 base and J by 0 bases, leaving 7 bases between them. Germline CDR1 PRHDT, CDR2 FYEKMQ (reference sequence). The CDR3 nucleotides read TGTGCCAGCAGCTTAGCGGGAAGCTCCTACGAGCAGTACTTC. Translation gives CASSLAGSSYEQYF. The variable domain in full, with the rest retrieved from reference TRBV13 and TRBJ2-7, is AAGVIQSPRHLIKEKRETATLKCYPIPRHDTVYWYQQGPGQDPQFLISFYEKMQSDKGSIPDRFSAQQFSDYHSELNMSSLELGDSALYFCASSLAGSSYEQYFGPGTRLTVT.

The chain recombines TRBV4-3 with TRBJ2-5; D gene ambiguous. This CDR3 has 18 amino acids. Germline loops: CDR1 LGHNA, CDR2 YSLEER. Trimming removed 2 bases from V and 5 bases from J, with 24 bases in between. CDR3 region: CASSQQLTRAASRETQYF. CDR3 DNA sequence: TGCGCCAGCAGCCAACAACTTACTCGGGCAGCGTCCCGGGAGACCCAGTACTTC.

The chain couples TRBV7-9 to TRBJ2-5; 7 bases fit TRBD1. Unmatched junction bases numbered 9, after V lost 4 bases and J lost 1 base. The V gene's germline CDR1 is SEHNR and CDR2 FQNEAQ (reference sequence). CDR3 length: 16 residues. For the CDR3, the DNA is TGTGCCAGCAGCTCGTTACGGGACAGCCTCCAAGAGACCCAGTACTTC. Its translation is CASSSLRDSLQETQYF.

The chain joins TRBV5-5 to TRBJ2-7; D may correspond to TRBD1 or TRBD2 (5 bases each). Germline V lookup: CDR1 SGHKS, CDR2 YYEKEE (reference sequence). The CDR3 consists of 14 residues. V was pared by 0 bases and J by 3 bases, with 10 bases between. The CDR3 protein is CASSLGQGDYEQYF. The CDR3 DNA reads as TGTGCCAGCAGCTTGGGGCAGGGAGACTACGAGCAGTACTTC.

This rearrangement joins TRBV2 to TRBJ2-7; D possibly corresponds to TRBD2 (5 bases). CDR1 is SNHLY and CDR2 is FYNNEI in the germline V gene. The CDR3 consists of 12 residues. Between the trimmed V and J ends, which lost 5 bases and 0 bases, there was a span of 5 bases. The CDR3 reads CASSRGSYEQYF. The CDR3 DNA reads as TGTGCCAGCAGTCGGGGCTCCTACGAGCAGTACTTC.

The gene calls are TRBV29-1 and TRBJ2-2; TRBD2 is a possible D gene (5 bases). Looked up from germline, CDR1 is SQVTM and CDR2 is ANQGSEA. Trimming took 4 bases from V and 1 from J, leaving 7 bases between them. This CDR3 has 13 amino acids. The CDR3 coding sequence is TGCAGCGTTGTCGGGGAGAACACCGGGGAGCTGTTTTTT. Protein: CSVVGENTGELFF.

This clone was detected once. The CDR3: CASSFTQQNTGELFF. The CDR3 nucleotides read TGCGCCAGCAGTTTTACACAGCAGAACACCGGGGAGCTGTTTTTT. This sequence joins TRBV4-3 and TRBJ2-2; D gene unclear. The V end lost 6 bases, the J end lost 1 base, and 12 bases lay between the germline ends. This CDR3 has 15 residues. From germline, CDR1 is LGHNA and CDR2 YSLEER.

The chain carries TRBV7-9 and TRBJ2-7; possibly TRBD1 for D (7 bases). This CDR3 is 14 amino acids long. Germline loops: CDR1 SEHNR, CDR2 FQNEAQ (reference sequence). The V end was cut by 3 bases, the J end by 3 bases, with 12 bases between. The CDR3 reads CASSLPGGNYEQYF. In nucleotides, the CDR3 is TGTGCCAGCAGCTTGCCAGGGGGGAACTACGAGCAGTACTTC.

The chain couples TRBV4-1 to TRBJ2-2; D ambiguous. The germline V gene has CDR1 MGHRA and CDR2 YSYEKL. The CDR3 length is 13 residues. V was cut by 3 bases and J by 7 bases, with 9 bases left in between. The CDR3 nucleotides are TGCGCCAGCAGCCATAAAGCTCTCGGGGAGCTGTTTTTT. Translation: CASSHKALGELFF.

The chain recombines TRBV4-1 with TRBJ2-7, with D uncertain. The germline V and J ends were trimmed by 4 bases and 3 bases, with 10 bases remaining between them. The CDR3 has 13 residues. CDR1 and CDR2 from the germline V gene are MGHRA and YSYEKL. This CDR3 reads CASSRGPRYEQYF. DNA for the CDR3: TGCGCCAGCAGCCGTGGGCCGCGCTACGAGCAGTACTTC.

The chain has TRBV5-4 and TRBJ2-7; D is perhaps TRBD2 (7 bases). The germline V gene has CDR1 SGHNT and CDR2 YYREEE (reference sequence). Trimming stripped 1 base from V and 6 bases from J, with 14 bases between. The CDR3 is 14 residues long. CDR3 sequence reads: CASSLRGGGGEQYF. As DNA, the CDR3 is TGTGCCAGCAGCTTGAGAGGGGGGGGCGGCGAGCAGTACTTC.

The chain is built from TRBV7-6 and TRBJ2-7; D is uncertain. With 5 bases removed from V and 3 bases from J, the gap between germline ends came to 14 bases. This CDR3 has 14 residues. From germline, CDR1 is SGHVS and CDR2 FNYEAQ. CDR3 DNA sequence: TGTGCCAGCAGCCAAGGAGTTACCCTCTACGAGCAGTACTTC. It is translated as CASSQGVTLYEQYF.

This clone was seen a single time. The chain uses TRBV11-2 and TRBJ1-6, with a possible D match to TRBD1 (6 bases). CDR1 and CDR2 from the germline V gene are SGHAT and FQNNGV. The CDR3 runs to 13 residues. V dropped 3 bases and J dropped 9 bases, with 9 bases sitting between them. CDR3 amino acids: CASSLGGSSPLHF. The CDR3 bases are TGTGCCAGCAGCTTGGGGGGCAGTTCACCCCTCCACTTT.

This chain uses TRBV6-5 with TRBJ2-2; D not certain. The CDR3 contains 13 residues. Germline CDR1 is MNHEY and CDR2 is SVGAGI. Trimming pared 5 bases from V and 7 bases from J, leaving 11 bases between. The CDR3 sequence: CASSLRTDGELFF. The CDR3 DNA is TGTGCCAGCAGTCTTCGGACGGACGGGGAGCTGTTTTTT.

The CDR3 loop is CASRLAGSYNEQFF. The CDR3 bases are TGTGCCAGTAGACTAGCGGGCTCCTACAATGAGCAGTTCTTC. The chain couples TRBV19 to TRBJ2-1, with 9 bases matching TRBD2. The junction had 0 bases not matched to a gene; V was cut back by 6 bases and J by 0 bases. CDR1 is LNHDA and CDR2 is SQIVND in the germline V gene (reference sequence). The CDR3 has 14 amino acids.

This chain's CDR3 is CASRPRDNQNQPQHF. The CDR3 coding sequence is TGTGCCAGCAGGCCGCGGGACAACCAGAATCAGCCCCAGCATTTT. The J gene is TRBJ1-5, the V gene TRBV6-5; possible D gene TRBD1, 6 bases. The V gene's germline CDR1 is MNHEY and CDR2 SVGAGI. The CDR3 extends over 15 amino acids. Trimming left V 6 bases short and J 4 bases short, with 16 bases between.

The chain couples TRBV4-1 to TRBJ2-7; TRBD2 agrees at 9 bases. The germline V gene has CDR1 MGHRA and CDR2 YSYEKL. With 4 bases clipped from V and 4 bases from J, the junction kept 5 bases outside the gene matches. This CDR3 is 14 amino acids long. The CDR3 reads CASSLGLASYEQYF. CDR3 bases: TGCGCCAGCAGCCTCGGACTAGCGAGTTACGAGCAGTACTTC.

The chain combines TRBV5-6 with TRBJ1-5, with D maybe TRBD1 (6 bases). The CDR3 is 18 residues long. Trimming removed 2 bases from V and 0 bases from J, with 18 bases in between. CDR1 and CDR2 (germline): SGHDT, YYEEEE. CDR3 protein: CASSFLGGKAYSNQPQHF. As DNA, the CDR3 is TGTGCCAGCAGCTTCTTAGGGGGAAAGGCATATAGCAATCAGCCCCAGCATTTT.

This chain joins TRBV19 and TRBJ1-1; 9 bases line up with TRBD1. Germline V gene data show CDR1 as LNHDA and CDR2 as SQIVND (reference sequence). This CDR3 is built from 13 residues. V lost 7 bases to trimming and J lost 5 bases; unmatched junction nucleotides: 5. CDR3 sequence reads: CASKTGGPTEAFF. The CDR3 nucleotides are TGTGCCAGTAAAACAGGGGGCCCTACTGAAGCTTTCTTT. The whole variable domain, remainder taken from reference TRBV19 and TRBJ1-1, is DGGITQSPKYLFRKEGQNVTLSCEQNLNHDAMYWYRQDPGQGLRLIYYSQIVNDFQKGDIAEGYSVSREKKESFPLTVTSAQKNPTAFYLCASKTGGPTEAFFGQGTRLTVV.

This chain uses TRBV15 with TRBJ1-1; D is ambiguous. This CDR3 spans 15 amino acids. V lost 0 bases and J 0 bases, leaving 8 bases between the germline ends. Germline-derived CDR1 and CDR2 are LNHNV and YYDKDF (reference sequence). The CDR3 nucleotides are TGTGCCACCAGCAGAGATCGAGGTCTGAACACTGAAGCTTTCTTT. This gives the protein CATSRDRGLNTEAFF.

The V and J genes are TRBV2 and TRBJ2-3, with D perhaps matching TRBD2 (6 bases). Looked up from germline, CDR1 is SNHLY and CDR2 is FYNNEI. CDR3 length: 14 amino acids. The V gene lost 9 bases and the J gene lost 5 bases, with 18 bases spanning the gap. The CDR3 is CASYPSALGDTQYF. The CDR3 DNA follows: TGTGCCAGTTATCCTAGCGCACTGGGAGATACGCAGTATTTT.

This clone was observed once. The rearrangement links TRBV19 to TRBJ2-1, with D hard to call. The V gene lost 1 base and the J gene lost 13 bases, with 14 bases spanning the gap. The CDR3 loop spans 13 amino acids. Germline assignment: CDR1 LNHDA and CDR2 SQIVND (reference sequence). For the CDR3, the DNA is TGTGCCAGTAGTATAGTTGCCGAGTTTGAACAGTTCTTC. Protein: CASSIVAEFEQFF.

CDR3 in amino acids: CASSKDLEYEQYF. DNA for the CDR3: TGTGCCAGCAGCAAGGACCTCGAGTACGAGCAGTACTTC. V and J are TRBV13 and TRBJ2-7; D gene ambiguous. Germline V CDR1 and CDR2: PRHDT, FYEKMQ (reference sequence). The CDR3 is 13 residues long. V was clipped by 5 bases and J by 4 bases, with 12 bases between them. The whole variable domain, filled in from reference TRBV13 and TRBJ2-7, reads AAGVIQSPRHLIKEKRETATLKCYPIPRHDTVYWYQQGPGQDPQFLISFYEKMQSDKGSIPDRFSAQQFSDYHSELNMSSLELGDSALYFCASSKDLEYEQYFGPGTRLTVT.

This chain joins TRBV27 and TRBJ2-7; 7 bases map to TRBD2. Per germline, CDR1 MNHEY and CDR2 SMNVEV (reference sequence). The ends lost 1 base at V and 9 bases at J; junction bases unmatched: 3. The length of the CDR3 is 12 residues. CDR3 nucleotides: TGTGCCAGCAGTTTATACGGGGGGAGGCAGTACTTC. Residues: CASSLYGGRQYF.